This entry concerns a single T cell receptor (beta chain). This sample is drawn from a study of OX40 agonist ivuxolimab in advanced cancers. This table comes from immunoSEQ multiplex PCR, and its TCRdb copy is limited to in-frame clones, with some not included. The table records some 43,000 clones, approximately 86% of them present only once. Germline CDR1 and CDR2: MNHNY and SVGAGI (reference sequence). With 6 bases removed from V and 0 bases from J, the gap between germline ends came to 9 bases. The length of the CDR3 is 15 residues. The receptor was isolated from an adult with an advanced solid tumor such as melanoma, head and neck, liver or kidney cancer. The material was CD4+ or CD8+ T cells sorted from blood, obtained in a trial of the OX40 agonist ivuxolimab. The chain couples TRBV6-6 to TRBJ2-6; D ambiguous. CDR3 DNA: TGTGCCAGCAGCCCTGAGGCCTCTGGGGCCAACGTCCTGACTTTC. This translates into CASSPEASGANVLTF.